The 8 T cell receptor beta chains below were found in one sample sequenced in a study of shared clonotypes between healthy human individuals. Method: immunoSEQ multiplex PCR; TCRdb's copy keeps in-frame clones and lacks some. This sample has about 1.9 million clones; around 93% occur once, and the top ten carry more than 1.5%. Terminally differentiated effector memory CD45RA+ cells were excluded by CCR7 positive selection of CD45RO-negative cells. Sequencing was performed on naive CD8+ T cells from PBMCs. The receptors come from a man younger than 35 in good health. Some clones in this sample may be carry-over from other donors' samples.

The J gene is TRBJ2-5, the V gene TRBV5-1; D remains ambiguous. Trimming took 0 bases from V and 7 from J, leaving 4 bases between them. Germline lookup yields CDR1 SGHRS and CDR2 YFSETQ. The CDR3 spans 11 residues. As DNA, the CDR3 is TGCGCCAGCAGCTTGGATCTGACCCAGTACTTC. Translated: CASSLDLTQYF.

A single count supports this clone. CDR3 residues: CASSLDAGDGNTIYF. CDR3 DNA: TGCGCCAGCAGCTTGGATGCAGGAGATGGAAACACCATATATTTT. V is TRBV5-1 and J is TRBJ1-3; D remains ambiguous. The CDR3 totals 15 residues. Germline lookup yields CDR1 SGHRS and CDR2 YFSETQ. Trimming left V 0 bases short and J 3 bases short, with 10 bases between.

V usage is TRBV11-2 and J usage is TRBJ2-2; TRBD1 aligns across 9 bases. With V trimmed by 1 base and J by 5 bases, 8 bases remained unmatched. This CDR3 has 17 amino acids. Germline V gene sequence: CDR1 SGHAT, CDR2 FQNNGV. The CDR3 DNA is TGTGCCAGCAGCTTAGGGCCGGACAGGGGCTCGACCGGGGAGCTGTTTTTT. This encodes CASSLGPDRGSTGELFF.

The chain carries TRBV14 and TRBJ1-1; D remains unclear. CDR1 is SGHDN, CDR2 FVKESK, per germline. Trimming shortened V by 1 base and J by 10 bases, and 13 bases separated the two germline ends. The CDR3 has 13 residues. CDR3: CASSQGLKSGAFF. DNA for the CDR3: TGTGCCAGCAGCCAAGGCCTCAAAAGTGGAGCTTTCTTT.

V and J are TRBV28 and TRBJ1-1; no firm D call. Trimming stripped 11 bases from V and 4 bases from J, with 11 bases between. The CDR3 extends over 11 amino acids. Per germline, CDR1 MDHEN and CDR2 SYDVKM. The CDR3 nucleotides read TGTGCCTTGGCCGTGGGCACTGAAGCTTTCTTT. It encodes CALAVGTEAFF.

This chain connects TRBV27 to TRBJ2-1; perhaps TRBD2 as D (6 bases). V gave up 1 base and J gave up 5 bases, with 12 bases separating them. This CDR3 has 15 amino acids. CDR1 is MNHEY and CDR2 is SMNVEV in the germline V gene (reference sequence). In DNA form, the CDR3 reads TGTGCCAGCAGTTTATTTGGCGGGGATGACAATGAGCAGTTCTTC. Residues: CASSLFGGDDNEQFF.

Only one count was recorded for this clone. The chain links TRBV6-4 to TRBJ2-1; 8 nucleotides match TRBD2. The CDR3 has 15 amino acids. Germline CDR1 MRHNA, CDR2 SNTAGT. The junction had 2 bases not matched to a gene; V was cut back by 0 bases and J by 4 bases. DNA for the CDR3: TGTGCCAGCAGTGACTCCCCGGGAGGGTACAATGAGCAGTTCTTC. It translates to CASSDSPGGYNEQFF.

The chain couples TRBV27 to TRBJ2-2; perhaps TRBD2 as D (6 bases). Germline values: CDR1 MNHEY, CDR2 SMNVEV (reference sequence). This CDR3 has 13 residues. V was shortened by 8 bases and J by 2 bases, with 9 bases between the two germline ends. CDR3 sequence reads: CASGLHNTGELFF. The DNA for the CDR3 is TGTGCCAGCGGACTACATAACACCGGGGAGCTGTTTTTT.